The 18 T cell receptor beta chains listed next were all sequenced from one sample in a study of cytomegalovirus exposure and HLA in healthy donors. The PCR contained 60 Vbeta and 13 Jbeta primers. Generated by immunoSEQ multiplex PCR, the TCRdb table keeps only in-frame clones and is missing some. The profile shows approximately 170,000 clones, 65% to 80% of them singletons. The sequencing sample was made of PBMCs. The receptors shown here come from a man younger than 30 in good health and CMV-seropositive.

Comment on this clone: The junction departs from germline at one end; a sequencing error may be responsible. The chain is built from TRBV9 and TRBJ1-2; D uncertain. The CDR3 extends over 15 amino acids. Germline CDR1 is SGDLS and CDR2 is YYNGEE. The CDR3 DNA follows: TGTGCCAGCACCGTAACCCCATGGGCCCAGGATGGCTACACCTTC. It is translated as CASTVTPWAQDGYTF.

Comments on this clone: The junction does not match germline at one end; this may be a read error. The chain links TRBV6-4 to TRBJ2-1, with 8 bases that match TRBD1. Germline V gene sequence: CDR1 MRHNA, CDR2 SNTAGT. This CDR3 has 15 amino acids. CDR3 region: CASSDSGQGYSEQFF. CDR3 sequence (DNA): TGTGCCAGCAGTGACTCAGGACAGGGTTACAGTGAGCAGTTCTTC.

The chain has TRBV5-4 and TRBJ2-1; TRBD2 is a possible D gene (6 bases). Germline values: CDR1 SGHNT, CDR2 YYREEE (reference sequence). Trimming shortened V by 6 bases and J by 5 bases, and 18 bases separated the two germline ends. The CDR3 covers 15 residues. The CDR3 coding sequence is TGTGCCAGCAAAAAGGGCGGGACCTCTCACAATGAGCAGTTCTTC. Amino acids: CASKKGGTSHNEQFF.

This chain uses TRBV7-9 with TRBJ1-1; D is ambiguous. Germline-derived CDR1 and CDR2 are SEHNR and FQNEAQ (reference sequence). The CDR3 consists of 15 residues. Trimming removed 0 bases at V and 1 base at J, with 9 bases between. The CDR3 protein is CASSLAGRKNTEAFF. The CDR3 region has the DNA TGTGCCAGCAGCTTAGCGGGCAGGAAGAACACTGAAGCTTTCTTT. Using reference TRBV7-9 and TRBJ1-1 for the parts outside the CDR3, the full variable domain is DTGVSQNPRHKITKRGQNVTFRCDPISEHNRLYWYRQTLGQGPEFLTYFQNEAQLEKSRLLSDRFSAERPKGSFSTLEIQRTEQGDSAMYLCASSLAGRKNTEAFFGQGTRLTVV.

This rearrangement joins TRBV27 to TRBJ1-1; D gene ambiguous. Germline loops: CDR1 MNHEY, CDR2 SMNVEV (reference sequence). Trimming took 5 bases from V and 14 from J, leaving 24 bases between them. The CDR3 consists of 14 residues. The CDR3 nucleotides read TGTGCCAGCAGTCCCTCGGGCCCCTTTAGAGAGGGATTCTTT. Translating gives CASSPSGPFREGFF.

This rearrangement joins TRBV19 to TRBJ2-3; 9 bases line up with TRBD1. The junction had 9 bases not matched to a gene; V was cut back by 5 bases and J by 6 bases. Looked up from germline, CDR1 is LNHDA and CDR2 is SQIVND (reference sequence). This CDR3 region has 15 residues. The CDR3 sequence is CASSPERQGVDTQYF. In DNA form, the CDR3 reads TGTGCCAGTAGTCCAGAAAGACAGGGGGTGGATACGCAGTATTTT.

The CDR3 bases are TGTGCCAGTAGTCTCGGACGGGATAATAATTCACCCCTCCACTTT. Amino acid sequence: CASSLGRDNNSPLHF. The rearrangement links TRBV19 to TRBJ1-6; no reliable D call. This CDR3 has 15 amino acids. Germline CDR1 LNHDA, CDR2 SQIVND (reference sequence). V was trimmed by 5 bases and J by 5 bases, leaving 13 bases between them. The whole variable domain, filled in from reference TRBV19 and TRBJ1-6, reads DGGITQSPKYLFRKEGQNVTLSCEQNLNHDAMYWYRQDPGQGLRLIYYSQIVNDFQKGDIAEGYSVSREKKESFPLTVTSAQKNPTAFYLCASSLGRDNNSPLHFGNGTRLTVT.

This clone was found once. V and J are TRBV5-4 and TRBJ1-6; TRBD1 might be the D (5 bases). V was trimmed by 0 bases and J by 9 bases, leaving 19 bases between them. Germline V gene data show CDR1 as SGHNT and CDR2 as YYREEE (reference sequence). The CDR3 has 17 amino acids. The CDR3: CASSLERGLYGGSPLHF. DNA of the CDR3: TGTGCCAGCAGCTTGGAACGGGGGTTATACGGGGGTTCACCCCTCCACTTT.

This clone was observed a single time. V and J are TRBV4-1 and TRBJ2-3; 14 bases agree with TRBD2. Losses at the gene ends were 1 base for V and 4 bases for J; bases not matched to a gene: 10. The length of the CDR3 is 19 residues. Germline CDR1 is MGHRA and CDR2 is YSYEKL. In nucleotides, the CDR3 is TGCGCCAGCAGCCAAGGGATTACGGGACTAGCGGGAGAGCCAGATACGCAGTATTTT. This codes for CASSQGITGLAGEPDTQYF.

This clone was recorded a few times. V is TRBV5-1 and J is TRBJ2-5, with TRBD1 identical over 9 bases. With V trimmed by 0 bases and J by 3 bases, 6 bases remained unmatched. The CDR3 has 16 amino acids. CDR1 is SGHRS and CDR2 is YFSETQ in the germline V gene. The CDR3 here is CASSLDRTGVEETQYF. The DNA for the CDR3 is TGCGCCAGCAGCTTGGATCGGACAGGGGTAGAAGAGACCCAGTACTTC. Variable domain in full (rest from reference TRBV5-1 and TRBJ2-5): KAGVTQTPRYLIKTRGQQVTLSCSPISGHRSVSWYQQTPGQGLQFLFEYFSETQRNKGNFPGRFSGRQFSNSRSEMNVSTLELGDSALYLCASSLDRTGVEETQYFGPGTRLLVL.

This rearrangement joins TRBV5-1 to TRBJ1-5; D gene ambiguous. Germline CDR1 is SGHRS and CDR2 is YFSETQ. The CDR3 length is 14 residues. V was pared by 1 base and J by 7 bases, with 12 bases between. The CDR3 DNA reads TGCGCCAGCAGCTTGCAAGACTTCGAACAGCCCCAGCATTTT. This sequence encodes CASSLQDFEQPQHF.

The chain employs TRBV15 and TRBJ2-1, with 8 bases matching TRBD1. The germline gives CDR1 LNHNV, CDR2 YYDKDF (reference sequence). The V segment lost 9 bases and the J segment 6 bases; nucleotides outside the gene matches: 7. CDR3 size: 13 residues. CDR3 sequence reads: CATSDRGTNEQFF. CDR3 sequence (DNA): TGTGCCACTTCCGACAGGGGTACCAATGAGCAGTTCTTC.

J is TRBJ1-6 and V is TRBV6-1, with unresolved D. V gave up 4 bases and J gave up 8 bases, with 9 bases separating them. The CDR3 covers 13 residues. Germline lookup yields CDR1 MNHNS and CDR2 SASEGT. As DNA, the CDR3 is TGTGCCAGCAGTGCGCGCACCGATTCACCCCTCCACTTT. Translated, it gives CASSARTDSPLHF.

The chain uses TRBV11-3 and TRBJ2-3; D gene ambiguous. From germline, CDR1 is SGHNT and CDR2 YENEEA. Deletions cut 5 bases from V and 0 bases from J, with 6 bases between. This CDR3 has 13 residues. This chain's CDR3 is CASSQDSTDTQYF. The CDR3 DNA follows: TGTGCCAGCAGCCAGGATAGCACAGATACGCAGTATTTT.

This clone appeared a few times. The gene calls are TRBV11-2 and TRBJ1-4; the match to TRBD1 covers 10 bases. The junction had 3 bases not matched to a gene; V was cut back by 5 bases and J by 6 bases. The CDR3 extends over 14 amino acids. Germline assignment: CDR1 SGHAT and CDR2 FQNNGV. DNA for the CDR3: TGTGCCAGCAGCCCAGGGACAGGGGATGAAAAACTGTTTTTT. It yields the protein CASSPGTGDEKLFF.

A remark on this clone: The junction and the germline gene differ at one end; a read error may be behind it. In DNA form, the CDR3 reads TGTGCCAACAGCTTAGGGTCAGGGTCAGATACGCAGTATTTT. As protein: CANSLGSGSDTQYF. The rearrangement uses TRBV13 and TRBJ2-3, with D maybe TRBD1 (5 bases). Germline V gene lookup returns CDR1 PRHDT and CDR2 FYEKMQ (reference sequence). The CDR3 has 14 residues. Drawing the rest from reference TRBV13 and TRBJ2-3, the complete variable domain is AAGVIQSPRHLIKEKRETATLKCYPIPRHDTVYWYQQGPGQDPQFLISFYEKMQSDKGSIPDRFSAQQFSDYHSELNMSSLELGDSALYFCANSLGSGSDTQYFGPGTRLTVL.

The table lists this clone with a few counts. The rearrangement links TRBV4-2 to TRBJ1-5; 7 bases align to TRBD1. Losses at the gene ends were 0 bases for V and 9 bases for J; bases not matched to a gene: 5. This CDR3 region has 14 residues. Germline V gives CDR1 LGHNA, CDR2 YNFKEQ. The CDR3 sequence is CASSQDQHRGPQHF. DNA for the CDR3: TGTGCCAGCAGCCAAGATCAACACAGGGGGCCCCAGCATTTT.

The CDR3 here is CASSQGVAGNQPQHF. In DNA form, the CDR3 reads TGTGCCAGCTCACAGGGGGTGGCGGGCAATCAGCCCCAGCATTTT. The chain links TRBV6-1 to TRBJ1-5; 8 nucleotides line up with TRBD1. Per germline, CDR1 MNHNS and CDR2 SASEGT. The CDR3 totals 15 residues. Trimming cost V 8 bases and J 2 bases; bases outside gene matches: 8.